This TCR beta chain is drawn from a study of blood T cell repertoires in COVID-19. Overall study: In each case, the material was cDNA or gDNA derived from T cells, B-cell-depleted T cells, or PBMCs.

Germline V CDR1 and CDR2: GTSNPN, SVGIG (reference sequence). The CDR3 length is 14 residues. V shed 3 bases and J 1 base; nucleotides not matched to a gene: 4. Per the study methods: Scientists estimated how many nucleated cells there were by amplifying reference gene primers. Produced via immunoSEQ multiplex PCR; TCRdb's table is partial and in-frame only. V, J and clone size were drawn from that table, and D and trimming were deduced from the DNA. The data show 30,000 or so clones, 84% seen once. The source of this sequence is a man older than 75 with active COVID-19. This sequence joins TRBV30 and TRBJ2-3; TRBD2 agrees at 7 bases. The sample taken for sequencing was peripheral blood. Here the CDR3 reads CAWRISGGTDTQYF. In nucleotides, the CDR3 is TGTGCCTGGAGGATAAGCGGGGGCACAGATACGCAGTATTTT.